The TCR beta chain under discussion was sequenced for a study of CD8 T cells in ankylosing spondylitis (dated by TCRdb to 2016 to 2017). Regarding the research as a whole: To find TCR variants linked to disease, the study profiled T cell receptor beta repertoires in ankylosing spondylitis patients and healthy donors. The full study cohort comprised about 23 ankylosing spondylitis patients and 85 to 120 healthy donors. Peripheral blood samples were taken, and synovial fluid was additionally collected from ankylosing spondylitis patients.

Spanning cysteine to phenylalanine, the CDR3 consists of 15 amino acids. CDR3 DNA only is kept here, 45 bases in frame from base 1. The V and J ends are trimmed by 8 bases and 6 bases, leaving 22 bases between them. CDR1 LGHNA and CDR2 YNFKEQ are derived from the germline V gene. The sequencer was an Illumina HiSeq 2500. Quantitative 5'-RACE with molecular barcodes was the method used to prepare the TCR beta libraries. As for the original processing: To identify disease-linked TCR variants, a new computational method was used, one built on a probabilistic model of VDJ rearrangement. Through fastp at Q25 and MiXCR, TCRdb rebuilt clones from the public reads, retaining in-frame beta chains. Each entry merges the rows of one CDR3 protein and shows their most common DNA and genes. The authors' filters were not applied to this entry. Across this sample there are about 440,000 distinct CDR3 sequences, with 17% seen only once. The top ten constitute approximately 1% of the sample.

This clonotype was found a few times. The specificity of this receptor is unknown. There are no base qualities to consult, and no much larger clone falls within one base. The research as a whole found: The disease-linked clones had a CD8+ phenotype and were found at relatively low frequencies in peripheral blood. A TCR beta motif of several highly homologous amino acid variants appeared characteristic of blood from ankylosing spondylitis patients. According to the report, matched synovial fluid samples from ankylosing spondylitis patients were significantly enriched for the disease-linked clones. Some motif variants were previously reported in synovial fluid and blood of reactive arthritis patients, suggesting common disease-initiation mechanisms.

Material: blood, either unsorted or a sorted T cell fraction (not recorded which). The TCR originated in a male donor with ankylosing spondylitis. This sequence uses TRBV4-2 and TRBJ1-2, with TRBD1 perhaps the D gene, on 5 matching bases. The nucleotide sequence is given as TGTGCCAGCTCACCCCCAGGGCGACTGTGGGATGGCTACACCTTC. This is translated as CASSPPGRLWDGYTF.